The rows below give T cell receptor beta chains drawn from one sample of a study of blood T cells in healthy people across ages. TCRdb reanalysed the 5' RACE reads using MiXCR and keeps one entry per CDR3 protein. Found here are some 760,000 distinct CDR3 sequences, just under 25% of them singletons; the top ten hold approximately 4%. These sequences were also reported in another study, on T cells of mothers and their children.

Input material: blood. Every receptor here comes from a boy aged 10-17 years in good health. Each CDR3 is given with its conserved first and last residue. Fields, in order: CDR3 length, J gene, V gene, D gene, clone size, CDR3 DNA, CDR3 protein. D genes are given only for firm matches. Some rows have no size entry. The others give once, few or many, or a class for an expanded clone.

cdr3_length: 18; j_call: TRBJ2-6; v_call: TRBV4-1; d_call: NA; clone_size: NA; cdr3_nt: TGCGCCAGCAGCCGGATCAGAATACAGGGCTCTGGGGCCAACGTCCTGACTTTC; cdr3_aa: CASSRIRIQGSGANVLTF
cdr3_length: 21; j_call: TRBJ2-2; v_call: TRBV12-3/TRBV12-4; d_call: TRBD2; clone_size: few; cdr3_nt: TGTGCCAGCAGTTTAGTGATAGGTCGGACTAGCGGGAGAGGGCTCTCCGGGGAGCTGTTTTTT; cdr3_aa: CASSLVIGRTSGRGLSGELFF
cdr3_length: 14; j_call: TRBJ1-1; v_call: TRBV4-3; d_call: NA; clone_size: many; cdr3_nt: TGCGCCAGCAGCCTCAGGGTGGATAACACTGAAGCTTTCTTT; cdr3_aa: CASSLRVDNTEAFF
cdr3_length: 15; j_call: TRBJ2-5; v_call: TRBV14; d_call: TRBD1; clone_size: NA; cdr3_nt: TGTGCCAGCGGCCAAAGGACAGGGGGACAAGAGACCCAGTACTTC; cdr3_aa: CASGQRTGGQETQYF
cdr3_length: 14; j_call: TRBJ1-6; v_call: TRBV5-1; d_call: NA; clone_size: few; cdr3_nt: TGCGCCAGCAGCTTGGAACCGGGAAATTCACCCCTCCACTTT; cdr3_aa: CASSLEPGNSPLHF
cdr3_length: 15; j_call: TRBJ1-3; v_call: TRBV29-1; d_call: NA; clone_size: NA; cdr3_nt: TGCAGCGTTGTGGTGGCAGGAGACTCTGGAAACACCATATATTTT; cdr3_aa: CSVVVAGDSGNTIYF
cdr3_length: 16; j_call: TRBJ1-1; v_call: TRBV2; d_call: TRBD1; clone_size: NA; cdr3_nt: TGTGCCAGCAGTGGCGGGACAGCCCTCCAGGATACTGAAGCTTTCTTT; cdr3_aa: CASSGGTALQDTEAFF
cdr3_length: 14; j_call: TRBJ1-3; v_call: TRBV4-3; d_call: NA; clone_size: NA; cdr3_nt: TGCGCCAGCAGCGACATCGGCTCTGGAAACACCATATATTTT; cdr3_aa: CASSDIGSGNTIYF
cdr3_length: 16; j_call: TRBJ2-7; v_call: TRBV6-5; d_call: NA; clone_size: few; cdr3_nt: TGTGCCAGCAGTTATTCGAGTTCTGCCGCCTCCTACGAGCAGTACTTC; cdr3_aa: CASSYSSSAASYEQYF
cdr3_length: 15; j_call: TRBJ1-6; v_call: TRBV7-9; d_call: NA; clone_size: NA; cdr3_nt: TGTGCCAGCAGCCAGGAGGTGTCCTATAATTCACCCCTCCACTTT; cdr3_aa: CASSQEVSYNSPLHF
cdr3_length: 14; j_call: TRBJ2-1; v_call: TRBV28; d_call: TRBD1; clone_size: NA; cdr3_nt: TGTGCCAGCAGTTCCCGACAGGGAGCGGATGAGCAGTTCTTC; cdr3_aa: CASSSRQGADEQFF
cdr3_length: 13; j_call: TRBJ2-7; v_call: TRBV5-1; d_call: NA; clone_size: few; cdr3_nt: TGCGCCAGCAGCTCCACGGATACCTACGAGCAGTACTTC; cdr3_aa: CASSSTDTYEQYF
cdr3_length: 16; j_call: TRBJ2-3; v_call: TRBV7-9; d_call: TRBD2; clone_size: few; cdr3_nt: TGTGCCAGCAGCTTAGTGACTAGCGCGAGCACAGATACGCAGTATTTT; cdr3_aa: CASSLVTSASTDTQYF
cdr3_length: 13; j_call: TRBJ2-7; v_call: TRBV6-2/TRBV6-3; d_call: NA; clone_size: few; cdr3_nt: TGTGCCAGCAGTTACCTAACAAGCTACGAGCAGTACTTC; cdr3_aa: CASSYLTSYEQYF
cdr3_length: 16; j_call: TRBJ2-7; v_call: TRBV4-3; d_call: NA; clone_size: NA; cdr3_nt: TGCGCCAGCAGCCAAGATTCGGGGGCGGGGTCCTACGAGCAGTACTTC; cdr3_aa: CASSQDSGAGSYEQYF
cdr3_length: 18; j_call: TRBJ2-1; v_call: TRBV6-2/TRBV6-3; d_call: TRBD2; clone_size: few; cdr3_nt: TGTGCCAGCATGGGGCCAGAGCGGGGGGACTACCATTACAATGAGCAGTTCTTC; cdr3_aa: CASMGPERGDYHYNEQFF
cdr3_length: 15; j_call: TRBJ2-5; v_call: TRBV11-2; d_call: TRBD2; clone_size: NA; cdr3_nt: TGTGCCAGCAGCTTAACGGGGGGACTAGGAGAGACCCAGTACTTC; cdr3_aa: CASSLTGGLGETQYF
cdr3_length: 14; j_call: TRBJ2-3; v_call: TRBV29-1; d_call: TRBD2; clone_size: NA; cdr3_nt: TGCAGCGGGCTTCTAGCGGGAGTTGAAGATACGCAGTATTTT; cdr3_aa: CSGLLAGVEDTQYF
cdr3_length: 15; j_call: TRBJ2-7; v_call: TRBV12-3/TRBV12-4; d_call: TRBD1; clone_size: NA; cdr3_nt: TGTGCCAGCAGCCCAGCGACAGGGAGAGCCTACGAGCAGTACTTC; cdr3_aa: CASSPATGRAYEQYF
cdr3_length: 16; j_call: TRBJ2-5; v_call: TRBV5-1; d_call: TRBD1; clone_size: NA; cdr3_nt: TGCGCCAGCAGCTTGGATTCTACAGGGGGCTGGGAGACCCAGTACTTC; cdr3_aa: CASSLDSTGGWETQYF
cdr3_length: 11; j_call: TRBJ1-2; v_call: TRBV29-1; d_call: NA; clone_size: NA; cdr3_nt: TGCAGCGTTGGGGGGAACTATGGCTACACCTTC; cdr3_aa: CSVGGNYGYTF
cdr3_length: 12; j_call: TRBJ1-2; v_call: TRBV6-6; d_call: NA; clone_size: NA; cdr3_nt: TGTGCCAGCAGTTACTCGGGGAATGGCTACACCTTC; cdr3_aa: CASSYSGNGYTF
cdr3_length: 15; j_call: TRBJ2-3; v_call: TRBV20-1; d_call: NA; clone_size: NA; cdr3_nt: TGCAGTGCCGGGATCTGGCGGGGAGAGGGAGATACGCAGTATTTT; cdr3_aa: CSAGIWRGEGDTQYF
cdr3_length: 16; j_call: TRBJ1-4; v_call: TRBV4-1; d_call: TRBD1; clone_size: few; cdr3_nt: TGCGCCAGCAGCCAAACAGGGGGAGCAACTAATGAAAAACTGTTTTTT; cdr3_aa: CASSQTGGATNEKLFF
cdr3_length: 14; j_call: TRBJ2-5; v_call: TRBV14; d_call: NA; clone_size: NA; cdr3_nt: TGTGCCAGCAGCCTTCGCAGCTTCCAAGAGACCCAGTACTTC; cdr3_aa: CASSLRSFQETQYF
cdr3_length: 14; j_call: TRBJ2-7; v_call: TRBV7-2; d_call: TRBD1; clone_size: NA; cdr3_nt: TGTGCCAGCAGCCGGACAGGGGTTTCCTACGAGCAGTACTTC; cdr3_aa: CASSRTGVSYEQYF
cdr3_length: 14; j_call: TRBJ1-1; v_call: TRBV20-1; d_call: NA; clone_size: few; cdr3_nt: TGCAGTGGCTTCCGGGACGGGGAAAACACTGAAGCTTTCTTT; cdr3_aa: CSGFRDGENTEAFF
cdr3_length: 16; j_call: TRBJ1-2; v_call: TRBV29-1; d_call: NA; clone_size: few; cdr3_nt: TGCAGCGTCCCTCTGGGGCATACAGCTACTAACTATGGCTACACCTTC; cdr3_aa: CSVPLGHTATNYGYTF
cdr3_length: 11; j_call: TRBJ1-2; v_call: TRBV12-3/TRBV12-4; d_call: NA; clone_size: few; cdr3_nt: TGTGCCATCGCAGGAGCTCGTGGCTACACCTTC; cdr3_aa: CAIAGARGYTF